Listed below are T cell receptor beta chains from one sample, sequenced in a study of CD8 T cells in Susac syndrome. In TCRdb, the immunoSEQ multiplex PCR reads were re-called with MiXCR into one record per CDR3 protein. The data show 200,000 to 300,000 distinct CDR3 sequences, with 80% to 95% seen just once and 0.065% to 0.08% held by the top ten. The sequenced sample was CD4+ T cells from PBMCs. Receptors originate from a human donor with multiple sclerosis. CDR3s include the opening cysteine and the closing phenylalanine or tryptophan. The D gene is left open where the match is weak. Rows give clone size only sometimes, using once, few, many, or a class for an expanded clone.

clone_size: -; j_call: TRBJ1-4; d_call: -; v_call: TRBV20-1; cdr3_aa: CSARLTGRTTEKLFF; cdr3_nt: TGCAGTGCTAGACTCACAGGGAGGACGACTGAAAAACTGTTTTTT
clone_size: -; j_call: TRBJ2-2; d_call: -; v_call: TRBV4-1; cdr3_aa: CASSSRSFNTGELFF; cdr3_nt: TGCGCCAGCAGCTCCCGCTCCTTTAACACCGGGGAGCTGTTTTTT
clone_size: -; j_call: TRBJ2-3; d_call: -; v_call: TRBV24-1; cdr3_aa: CATSDLKGGTDTQYF; cdr3_nt: TGTGCCACCAGTGATTTGAAAGGCGGCACAGATACGCAGTATTTT
clone_size: -; j_call: TRBJ1-5; d_call: -; v_call: TRBV4-1; cdr3_aa: CASSQVRGQPQHF; cdr3_nt: TGCGCCAGCAGCCAAGTCAGGGGCCAGCCCCAGCATTTT
clone_size: -; j_call: TRBJ2-3; d_call: TRBD2; v_call: TRBV27; cdr3_aa: CASRLRGTLTDTQYF; cdr3_nt: TGTGCCAGCCGCCTGCGGGGGACTCTCACAGATACGCAGTATTTT
clone_size: -; j_call: TRBJ2-3; d_call: -; v_call: TRBV20-1; cdr3_aa: CSAREGSVSTDTQYF; cdr3_nt: TGCAGTGCTAGAGAGGGTAGCGTAAGCACAGATACGCAGTATTTT
clone_size: once; j_call: TRBJ2-1; d_call: -; v_call: TRBV14; cdr3_aa: CASSQFQGGYNEQFF; cdr3_nt: TGTGCCAGCAGCCAATTCCAGGGGGGCTACAATGAGCAGTTCTTC
clone_size: -; j_call: TRBJ2-7; d_call: -; v_call: TRBV6-5; cdr3_aa: CASSYDVLGEQYF; cdr3_nt: TGTGCCAGCAGTTACGATGTGCTGGGCGAGCAGTACTTC
clone_size: -; j_call: TRBJ1-5; d_call: -; v_call: TRBV24-1; cdr3_aa: CATSDLGAQGPQHF; cdr3_nt: TGTGCCACCAGTGATTTGGGGGCGCAAGGGCCCCAGCATTTT
clone_size: -; j_call: TRBJ2-1; d_call: -; v_call: TRBV5-1; cdr3_aa: CASSSGTTGGNEQFF; cdr3_nt: TGCGCCAGCAGCTCAGGGACAACTGGGGGCAATGAGCAGTTCTTC
clone_size: -; j_call: TRBJ2-1; d_call: -; v_call: TRBV9; cdr3_aa: CASSVAAGSSYNEQFF; cdr3_nt: TGTGCCAGCAGCGTAGCGGCTGGGAGCTCCTACAATGAGCAGTTCTTC
clone_size: -; j_call: TRBJ2-5; d_call: TRBD1; v_call: TRBV6-5; cdr3_aa: CASRQQGRETQYF; cdr3_nt: TGTGCCAGCAGGCAACAGGGGCGGGAGACCCAGTACTTC
clone_size: -; j_call: TRBJ1-6; d_call: TRBD1; v_call: TRBV11-1; cdr3_aa: CASSNTGTGESPLHF; cdr3_nt: TGTGCCAGCAGCAATACCGGGACAGGGGAATCACCCCTCCACTTT
clone_size: -; j_call: TRBJ1-5; d_call: TRBD1; v_call: TRBV6-6; cdr3_aa: CASSYGDRLARPQHF; cdr3_nt: TGTGCCAGCAGTTACGGGGACAGACTAGCACGACCCCAGCATTTT
clone_size: -; j_call: TRBJ1-1; d_call: -; v_call: TRBV12-3/TRBV12-4; cdr3_aa: CASSPDPFKGAFF; cdr3_nt: TGTGCCAGCAGCCCTGACCCTTTTAAGGGAGCTTTCTTT
clone_size: once; j_call: TRBJ1-3; d_call: -; v_call: TRBV5-1; cdr3_aa: CASSLEGRTSGNTIYF; cdr3_nt: TGCGCCAGCAGCTTGGAAGGGAGGACCTCTGGAAACACCATATATTTT
clone_size: -; j_call: TRBJ2-5; d_call: -; v_call: TRBV5-1; cdr3_aa: CASSNHRGGKTQYF; cdr3_nt: TGCGCCAGCAGCAACCACAGGGGAGGGAAGACCCAGTACTTC
clone_size: -; j_call: TRBJ2-5; d_call: TRBD2; v_call: TRBV29-1; cdr3_aa: CSVLAGQETQYF; cdr3_nt: TGCAGCGTCCTAGCGGGGCAAGAGACCCAGTACTTC
clone_size: -; j_call: TRBJ1-3; d_call: -; v_call: TRBV6-1; cdr3_aa: CASGENSLSGNTIYF; cdr3_nt: TGTGCCAGCGGAGAAAACAGTCTCTCTGGAAACACCATATATTTT
clone_size: -; j_call: TRBJ2-2; d_call: TRBD2; v_call: TRBV29-1; cdr3_aa: CSVASGLDTGELFF; cdr3_nt: TGCAGCGTAGCCTCGGGACTAGACACCGGGGAGCTGTTTTTT
clone_size: -; j_call: TRBJ1-6; d_call: -; v_call: TRBV20-1; cdr3_aa: CSAYASSPLHF; cdr3_nt: TGCAGTGCTTATGCATCTTCACCCCTCCACTTT
clone_size: -; j_call: TRBJ2-5; d_call: TRBD2; v_call: TRBV29-1; cdr3_aa: CSVRRREGETQYF; cdr3_nt: TGCAGCGTTCGGCGGCGGGAGGGAGAGACCCAGTACTTC